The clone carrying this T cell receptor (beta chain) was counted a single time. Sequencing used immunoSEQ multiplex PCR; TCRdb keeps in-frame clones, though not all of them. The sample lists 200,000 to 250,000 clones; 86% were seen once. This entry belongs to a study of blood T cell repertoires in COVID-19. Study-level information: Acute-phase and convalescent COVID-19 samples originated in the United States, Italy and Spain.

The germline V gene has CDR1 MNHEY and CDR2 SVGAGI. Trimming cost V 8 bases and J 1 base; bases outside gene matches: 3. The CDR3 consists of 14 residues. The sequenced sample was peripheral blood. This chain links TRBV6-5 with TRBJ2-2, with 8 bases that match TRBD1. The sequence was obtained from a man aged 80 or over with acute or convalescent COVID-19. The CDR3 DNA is TGTGCCAGCTTAGGACAGGGGAACACCGGGGAGCTGTTTTTT. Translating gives CASLGQGNTGELFF.